This T cell receptor beta chain originates from a study of human T cells and chemical hapten exposure. TCRdb reprocessed the RACE reads via MiXCR and lists one record per CDR3 protein. The sample lists around 340,000 distinct CDR3 sequences, 6% to 8.5% seen once, with less than 10% in the top ten. This CDR3 has 15 amino acids. V gave up 2 bases and J gave up 3 bases, with 12 bases separating them. CDR1 is KGHSH, CDR2 LQKENI, per germline. Documented time point: patch test 1, 2 weeks after DPC sensitization. Noted treatment: therapeutic diphenylcyclopropenone sensitization with weekly scalp DPC. The J gene is TRBJ2-3, the V gene TRBV18; no clear D gene. The sequences come from whole blood, collected in connection with sensitization to the hapten diphenylcyclopropenone (DPC). The TCR comes from a woman under 30 with alopecia areata. Some clones in this sample may be carry-over from other donors' samples. The CDR3 loop reads CASSPSSAVTDTQYF. The CDR3 DNA sequence: TGTGCCAGCTCACCATCCTCTGCGGTGACAGATACGCAGTATTTT.